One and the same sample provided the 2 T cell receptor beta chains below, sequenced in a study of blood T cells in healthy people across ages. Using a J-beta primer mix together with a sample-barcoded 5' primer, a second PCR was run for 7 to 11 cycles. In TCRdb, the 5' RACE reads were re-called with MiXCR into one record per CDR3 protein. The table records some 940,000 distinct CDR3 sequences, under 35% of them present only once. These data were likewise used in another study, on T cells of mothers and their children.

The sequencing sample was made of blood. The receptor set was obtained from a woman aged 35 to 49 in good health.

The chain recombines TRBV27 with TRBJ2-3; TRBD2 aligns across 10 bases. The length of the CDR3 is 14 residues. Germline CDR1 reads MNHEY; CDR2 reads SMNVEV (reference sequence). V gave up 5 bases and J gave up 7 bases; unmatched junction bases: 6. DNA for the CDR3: TGTGCCAGCAGTCCCTCGACTAGCGGGCATACGCAGTATTTT. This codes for CASSPSTSGHTQYF.

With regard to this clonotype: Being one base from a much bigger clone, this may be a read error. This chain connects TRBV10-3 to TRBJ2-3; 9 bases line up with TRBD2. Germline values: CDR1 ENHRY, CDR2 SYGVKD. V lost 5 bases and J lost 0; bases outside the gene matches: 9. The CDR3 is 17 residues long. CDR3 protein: CAISRLAGTTSTDTQYF. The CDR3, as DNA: TGTGCCATCAGTCGCCTAGCGGGGACCACTAGCACAGATACGCAGTATTTT.